What follows is one T cell receptor (beta chain) and its context. Its target is unknown. The CDR3 is 15 amino acids. From germline, CDR1 is MDHEN and CDR2 SYDVKM. The trim removed 2 bases at V and 5 bases at J, leaving 7 bases unmatched. The data stem from a study of T cells after yellow fever vaccination. Regarding the study as a whole: Abundant clonotypes from the bulk population could have been carried over as contaminants into FACS-sorted repertoires. Reappearing after the booster were most of the clones from primary vaccination (almost 97% CD4, 88% CD8).

Template switching by 5'RACE produced TCR cDNA, adding a universal primer site and UMIs. A single record per CDR3 protein comes from TCRdb applying MiXCR to the 5' RACE reads. The table lists hundreds of thousands of distinct CDR3 sequences, about a fifth of them singletons. The source is a man aged 25-40 years who received the YFV17D yellow fever vaccine. The chain joins TRBV28 to TRBJ2-7; TRBD1 aligns across 9 bases. Source: PBMCs, taken 15 days after the yellow fever booster vaccination. The DNA of the CDR3 is TGTGCCAGCAGTTTAAGGGACAGGGCGGTCCACGAGCAGTACTTC. Translating it yields CASSLRDRAVHEQYF.